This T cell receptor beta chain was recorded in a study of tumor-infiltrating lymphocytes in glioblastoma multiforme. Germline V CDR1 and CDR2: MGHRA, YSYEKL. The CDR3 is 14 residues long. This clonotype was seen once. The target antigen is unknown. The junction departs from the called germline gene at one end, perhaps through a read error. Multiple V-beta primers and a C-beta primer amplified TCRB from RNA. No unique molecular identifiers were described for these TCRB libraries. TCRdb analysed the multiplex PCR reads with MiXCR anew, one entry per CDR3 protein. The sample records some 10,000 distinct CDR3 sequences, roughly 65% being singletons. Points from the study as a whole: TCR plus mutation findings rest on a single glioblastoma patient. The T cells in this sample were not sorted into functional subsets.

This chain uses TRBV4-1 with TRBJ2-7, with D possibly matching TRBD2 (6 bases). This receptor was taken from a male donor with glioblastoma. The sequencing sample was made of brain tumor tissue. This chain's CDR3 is CDSSKAPEGYEQYF. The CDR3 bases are TGCGACAGCAGCAAAGCCCCGGAGGGCTACGAGCAATACTTC.